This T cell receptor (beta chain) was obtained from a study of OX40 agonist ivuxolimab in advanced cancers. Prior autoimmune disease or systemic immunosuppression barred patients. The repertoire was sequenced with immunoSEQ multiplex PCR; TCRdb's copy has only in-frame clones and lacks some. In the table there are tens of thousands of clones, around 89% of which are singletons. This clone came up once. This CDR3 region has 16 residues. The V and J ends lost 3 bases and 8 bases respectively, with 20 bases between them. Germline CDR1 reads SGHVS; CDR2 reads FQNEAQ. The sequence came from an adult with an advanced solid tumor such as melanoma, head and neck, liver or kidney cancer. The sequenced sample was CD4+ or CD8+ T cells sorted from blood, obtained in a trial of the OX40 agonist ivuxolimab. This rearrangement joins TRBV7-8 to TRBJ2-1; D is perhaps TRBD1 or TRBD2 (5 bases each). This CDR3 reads CASSLDTPAGLHEQFF. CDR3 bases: TGTGCCAGCAGCTTGGACACGCCGGCGGGTTTACATGAGCAGTTCTTC.